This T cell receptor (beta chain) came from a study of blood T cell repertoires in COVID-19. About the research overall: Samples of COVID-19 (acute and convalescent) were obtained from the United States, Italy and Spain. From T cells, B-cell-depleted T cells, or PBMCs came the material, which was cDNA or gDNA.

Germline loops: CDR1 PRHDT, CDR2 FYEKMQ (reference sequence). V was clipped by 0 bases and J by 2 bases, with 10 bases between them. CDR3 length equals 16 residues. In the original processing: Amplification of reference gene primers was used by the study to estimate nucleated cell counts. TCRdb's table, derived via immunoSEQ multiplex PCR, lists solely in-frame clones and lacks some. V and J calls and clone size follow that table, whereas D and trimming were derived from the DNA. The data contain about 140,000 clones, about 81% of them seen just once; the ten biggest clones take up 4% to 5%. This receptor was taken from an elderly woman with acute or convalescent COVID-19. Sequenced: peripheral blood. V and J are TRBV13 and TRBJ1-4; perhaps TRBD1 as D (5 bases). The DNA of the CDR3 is TGTGCCAGCAGCTTAGGAGGAGGGGTCACTAATGAAAAACTGTTTTTT. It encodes CASSLGGGVTNEKLFF.